This TCR beta chain was captured by sequencing in a study of blood T cell repertoires in COVID-19. Seattle patients were enrolled while actively infected and followed longitudinally. Study processing details: Reference gene primer amplification gave nucleated cell count estimates. TCRdb's table, derived via immunoSEQ multiplex PCR, lists solely in-frame clones and lacks some. The V and J calls and clone size were taken over from that table, and D and trimming were inferred from the DNA. Among 400,000 to 450,000 clones listed, 89% were seen once. CDR1 and CDR2 from the germline V gene are SGHNT and YYREEE (reference sequence). V was pared by 1 base and J by 1 base, with 1 base of the junction left unmatched. This CDR3 spans 14 amino acids. In the case of this clone: Other DNA sequences within the sample encode an identical CDR3.

Sequenced sample: peripheral blood. This chain uses TRBV5-4 with TRBJ2-7; 8 nucleotides agree with TRBD2. The TCR sequence derives from a woman in her thirties or forties with COVID-19, enrolled during active disease. CDR3 region: CASSLTSGSYEQYF. CDR3 sequence (DNA): TGTGCCAGCAGCTTGACTAGCGGATCCTACGAGCAGTACTTC.